This T cell receptor (beta chain) was identified in a study of long-term antiretroviral therapy in people with HIV. Version v3.0 of the immunoSEQ assay was performed at survey level. Data came from immunoSEQ multiplex PCR; TCRdb stores just in-frame clones and leaves some out. The sample carries about 14,000 clones, about 84% recorded once. With 3 bases removed from V and 0 bases from J, the gap between germline ends came to 11 bases. Germline V gene sequence: CDR1 SGDLS, CDR2 YYNGEE. The CDR3 covers 15 residues. This TCR was recovered from a woman aged 40-49 years with HIV. The sample here was unsorted PBMCs, taken 1.8 years before starting antiretroviral therapy. The rearrangement joins TRBV9 to TRBJ2-3; D perhaps matches TRBD2 (5 bases). The CDR3 is CASSGGGGSTDTQYF. CDR3 sequence (DNA): TGTGCCAGCAGCGGAGGAGGCGGAAGCACAGATACGCAGTATTTT.